One sample yielded the 6 T cell receptor beta chains listed below, sequenced in a study of blood T cell repertoires in COVID-19. Sequencing was performed with immunoSEQ multiplex PCR; in TCRdb, only in-frame clones are kept and a portion is missing. This sample carries 100,000 or so clones, roughly 92% of them seen once, and the ten largest clones take under 2%. Sequencing input: peripheral blood. These TCRs come from a woman aged 45-65 years with COVID-19, enrolled during active disease.

This chain joins TRBV20-1 and TRBJ2-2; perhaps TRBD2 as D (5 bases). The CDR3 is 14 residues long. CDR1 is DFQATT and CDR2 is SNEGSKA in the germline V gene (reference sequence). V was cut by 3 bases and J by 0 bases, with 8 bases left in between. In DNA, the CDR3 is TGCAGTGCTAGTCGCGGGCCGAACACCGGGGAGCTGTTTTTT. Its translation: CSASRGPNTGELFF.

This chain uses TRBV29-1 with TRBJ2-3; D is undetermined. V lost 6 bases and J 0 bases, leaving 4 bases between the germline ends. CDR1 SQVTM and CDR2 ANQGSEA come from the germline V gene. The CDR3 is 11 residues long. Here the CDR3 DNA reads TGCAGCGTCCTTAGCACAGATACGCAGTATTTT. Protein product: CSVLSTDTQYF.

The chain joins TRBV10-3 to TRBJ1-2; TRBD1 matches 8 bases. Trimming cost V 4 bases and J 3 bases; bases outside gene matches: 1. The V gene's germline CDR1 is ENHRY and CDR2 SYGVKD. CDR3 length: 13 residues. CDR3 sequence: CAISATGDYGYTF. Written as DNA, the CDR3 is TGTGCCATCAGTGCGACAGGGGACTATGGCTACACCTTC.

The chain combines TRBV7-6 with TRBJ1-4, with 7 bases lining up with TRBD1. Germline lookup yields CDR1 SGHVS and CDR2 FNYEAQ. V lost 3 bases and J lost 3; bases outside the gene matches: 1. There are 14 residues in the CDR3. CDR3 nucleotides: TGTGCCAGCAGCTTCCAGGGGGCTAATGAAAAACTGTTTTTT. This codes for CASSFQGANEKLFF.

This clone was seen more than once but under ten times. This chain joins TRBV2 and TRBJ1-6; D might be TRBD1 (5 bases). CDR3 size: 15 residues. Trimming shortened V by 8 bases and J by 16 bases, and 27 bases separated the two germline ends. Germline V gene sequence: CDR1 SNHLY, CDR2 FYNNEI. DNA for the CDR3: TGTGCCAGCTCTGACGGGTTTCTTCAGGGAAGAGCACTCCACTTT. This sequence encodes CASSDGFLQGRALHF.

V and J are TRBV24-1 and TRBJ2-3, with D unclear. V lost 5 bases and J lost 0, with 5 bases in between. The CDR3 spans 13 residues. Germline-derived CDR1 and CDR2 are KGHDR and SFDVKD. Here the CDR3 reads CATSVGSTDTQYF. In nucleotides, the CDR3 is TGTGCCACCAGTGTCGGGAGCACAGATACGCAGTATTTT.